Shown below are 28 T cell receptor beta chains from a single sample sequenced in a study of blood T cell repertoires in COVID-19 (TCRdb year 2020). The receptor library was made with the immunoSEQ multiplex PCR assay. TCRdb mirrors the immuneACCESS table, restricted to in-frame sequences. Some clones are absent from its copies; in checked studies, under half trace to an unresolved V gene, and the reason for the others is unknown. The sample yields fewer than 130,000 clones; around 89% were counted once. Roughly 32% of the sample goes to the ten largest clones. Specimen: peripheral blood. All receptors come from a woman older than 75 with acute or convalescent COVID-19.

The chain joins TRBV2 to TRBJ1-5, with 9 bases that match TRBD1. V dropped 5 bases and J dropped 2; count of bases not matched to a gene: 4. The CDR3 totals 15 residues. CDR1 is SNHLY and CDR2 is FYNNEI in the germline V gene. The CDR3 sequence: CASSRGQGGNQPQHF. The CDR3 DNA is TGTGCCAGCAGTAGGGGACAGGGCGGCAATCAGCCCCAGCATTTT. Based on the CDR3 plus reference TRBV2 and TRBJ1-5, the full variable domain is EPEVTQTPSHQVTQMGQEVILRCVPISNHLYFYWYRQILGQKVEFLVSFYNNEISEKSEIFDDQFSVERPDGSNFTLKIRSTKLEDSAMYFCASSRGQGGNQPQHFGDGTRLSIL.

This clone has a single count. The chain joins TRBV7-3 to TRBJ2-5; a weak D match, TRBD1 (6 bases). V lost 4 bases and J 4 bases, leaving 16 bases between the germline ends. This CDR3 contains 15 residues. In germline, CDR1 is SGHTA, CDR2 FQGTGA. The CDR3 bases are TGTGCCAGCAGCTCAGGGGAATTTTCTGGAGAGACCCAGTACTTC. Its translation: CASSSGEFSGETQYF.

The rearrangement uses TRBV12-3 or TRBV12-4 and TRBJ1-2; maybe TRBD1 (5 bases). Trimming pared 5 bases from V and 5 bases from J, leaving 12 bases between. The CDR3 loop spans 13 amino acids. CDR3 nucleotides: TGTGCCAGCAGTGAAGCTGACAGTTATGGCTACACCTTC. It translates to CASSEADSYGYTF.

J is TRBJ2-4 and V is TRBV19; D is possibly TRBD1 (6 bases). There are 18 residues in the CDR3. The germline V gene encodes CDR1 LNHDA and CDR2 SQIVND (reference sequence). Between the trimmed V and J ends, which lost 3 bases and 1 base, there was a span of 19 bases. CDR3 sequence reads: CASSIGFSGARAKNIQYF. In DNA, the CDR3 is TGTGCCAGTAGTATTGGTTTTTCAGGGGCAAGGGCCAAAAACATTCAGTACTTC.

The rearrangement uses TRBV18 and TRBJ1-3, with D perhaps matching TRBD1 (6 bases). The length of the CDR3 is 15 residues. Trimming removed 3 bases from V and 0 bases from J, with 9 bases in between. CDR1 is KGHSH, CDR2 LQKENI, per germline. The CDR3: CASSPGTYSGNTIYF. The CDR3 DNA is TGTGCCAGCTCACCGGGGACATACTCTGGAAACACCATATATTTT.

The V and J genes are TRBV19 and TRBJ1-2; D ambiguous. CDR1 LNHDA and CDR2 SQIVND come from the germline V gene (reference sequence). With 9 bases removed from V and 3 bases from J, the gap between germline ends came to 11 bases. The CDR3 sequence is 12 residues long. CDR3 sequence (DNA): TGTGCCAGCCTGGGCGGGTACTATGGCTACACCTTC. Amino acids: CASLGGYYGYTF.

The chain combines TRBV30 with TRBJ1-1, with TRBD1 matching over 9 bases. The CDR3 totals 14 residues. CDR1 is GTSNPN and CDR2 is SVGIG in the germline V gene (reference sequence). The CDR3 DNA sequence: TGTTTAACTCGGGACAGGGTTGCGAACACTGAAGCTTTCTTT. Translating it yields CLTRDRVANTEAFF.

The CDR3 here is CASSLYQYHGYTF. The CDR3 nucleotides are TGTGCCAGCAGCTTATATCAGTACCATGGCTACACCTTC. The chain has TRBV5-4 and TRBJ1-2; D gene uncertain. The germline V gene has CDR1 SGHNT and CDR2 YYREEE (reference sequence). This CDR3 spans 13 amino acids. Trimming removed 2 bases at V and 6 bases at J, with 11 bases between.

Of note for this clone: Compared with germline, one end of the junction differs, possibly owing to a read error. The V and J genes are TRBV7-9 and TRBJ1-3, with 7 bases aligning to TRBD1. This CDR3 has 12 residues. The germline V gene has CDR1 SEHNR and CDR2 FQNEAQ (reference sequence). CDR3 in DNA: TGCCTCGGGACAGTCCAAGGAAACACCATATATTTT. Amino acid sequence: CLGTVQGNTIYF.

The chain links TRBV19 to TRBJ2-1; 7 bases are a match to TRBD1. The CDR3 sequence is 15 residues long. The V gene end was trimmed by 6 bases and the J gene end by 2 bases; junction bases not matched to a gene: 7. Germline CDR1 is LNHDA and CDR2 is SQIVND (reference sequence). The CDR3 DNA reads TGTGCCAGTAGGCCCCGGGACAGTCCCTACAATGAGCAGTTCTTC. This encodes CASRPRDSPYNEQFF.

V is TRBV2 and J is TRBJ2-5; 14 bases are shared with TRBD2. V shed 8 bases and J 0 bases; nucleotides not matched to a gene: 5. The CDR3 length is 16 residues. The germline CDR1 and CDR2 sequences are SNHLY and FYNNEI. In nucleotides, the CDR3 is TGTGCCAGCTCCGGGACTAGCGGGGGTTACCAAGAGACCCAGTACTTC. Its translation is CASSGTSGGYQETQYF.

The CDR3 protein is CASSYRRNTEAFF. The CDR3 DNA reads as TGTGCCAGCAGTTACAGGAGGAACACTGAAGCTTTCTTT. The chain couples TRBV2 to TRBJ1-1, with D possibly matching TRBD1 (5 bases). The CDR3 length is 13 residues. Germline loops: CDR1 SNHLY, CDR2 FYNNEI. V was trimmed by 5 bases and J by 1 base, leaving 8 bases between them.

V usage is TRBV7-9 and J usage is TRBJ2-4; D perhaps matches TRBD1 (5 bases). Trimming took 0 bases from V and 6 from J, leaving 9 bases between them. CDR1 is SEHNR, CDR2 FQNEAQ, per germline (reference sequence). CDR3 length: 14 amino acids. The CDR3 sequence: CASSLAAGLNIQYF. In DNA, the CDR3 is TGTGCCAGCAGCTTAGCGGCAGGGCTAAACATTCAGTACTTC.

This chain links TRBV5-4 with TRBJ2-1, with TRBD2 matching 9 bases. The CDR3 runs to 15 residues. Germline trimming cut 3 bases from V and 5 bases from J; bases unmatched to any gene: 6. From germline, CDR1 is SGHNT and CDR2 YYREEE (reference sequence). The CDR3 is CASSWAGGTHNEQFF. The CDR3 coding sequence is TGTGCCAGCAGCTGGGCGGGGGGGACCCACAATGAGCAGTTCTTC.

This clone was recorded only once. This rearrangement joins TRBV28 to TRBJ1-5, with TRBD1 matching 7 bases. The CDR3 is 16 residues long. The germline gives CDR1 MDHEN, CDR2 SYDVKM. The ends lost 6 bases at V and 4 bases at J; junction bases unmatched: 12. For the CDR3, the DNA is TGTGCCAGCAGCTTAACGGACAGGCGGGGTAATCAGCCCCAGCATTTT. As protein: CASSLTDRRGNQPQHF.

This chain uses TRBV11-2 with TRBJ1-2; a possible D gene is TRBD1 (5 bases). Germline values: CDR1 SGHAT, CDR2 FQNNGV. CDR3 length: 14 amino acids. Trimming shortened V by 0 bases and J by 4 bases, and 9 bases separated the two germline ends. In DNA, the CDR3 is TGTGCCAGCAGCTTAGAAGCAGGGTCCTATGGCTACACCTTC. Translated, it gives CASSLEAGSYGYTF.

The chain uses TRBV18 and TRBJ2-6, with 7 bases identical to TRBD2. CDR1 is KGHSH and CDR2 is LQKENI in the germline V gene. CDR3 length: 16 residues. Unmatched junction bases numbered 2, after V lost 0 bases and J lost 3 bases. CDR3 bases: TGTGCCAGCTCACCACCTGGACTAGGTGGGGCCAACGTCCTGACTTTC. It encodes CASSPPGLGGANVLTF. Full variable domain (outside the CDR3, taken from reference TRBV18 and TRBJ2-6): NAGVMQNPRHLVRRRGQEARLRCSPMKGHSHVYWYRQLPEEGLKFMVYLQKENIIDESGMPKERFSAEFPKEGPSILRIQQVVRGDSAAYFCASSPPGLGGANVLTFGAGSRLTVL.

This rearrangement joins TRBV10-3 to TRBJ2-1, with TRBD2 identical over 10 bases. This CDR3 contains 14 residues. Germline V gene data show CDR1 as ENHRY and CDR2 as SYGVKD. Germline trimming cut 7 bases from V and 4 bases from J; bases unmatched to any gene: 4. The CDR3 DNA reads TGTGCCATCAACCCAGCGGGGGGGTACAATGAGCAGTTCTTC. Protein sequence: CAINPAGGYNEQFF.

The CDR3 is CASSNLAGAGELFF. DNA of the CDR3: TGTGCCAGCAGCAACTTAGCGGGGGCCGGGGAGCTGTTTTTT. V and J are TRBV14 and TRBJ2-2; TRBD2 matches at 9 bases. The CDR3 sequence is 14 residues long. J gave up 6 bases and V 5 bases, and 4 bases lay outside the gene matches. Germline V gene data show CDR1 as SGHDN and CDR2 as FVKESK.

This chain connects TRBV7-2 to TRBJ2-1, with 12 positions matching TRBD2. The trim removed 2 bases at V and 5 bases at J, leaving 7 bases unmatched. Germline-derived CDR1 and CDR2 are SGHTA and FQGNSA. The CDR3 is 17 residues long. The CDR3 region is CASSLNLAGGPDNEQFF. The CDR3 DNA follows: TGTGCCAGCAGCTTAAACCTAGCGGGGGGGCCTGACAATGAGCAGTTCTTC.

In DNA, the CDR3 is TGTGCCTGGAGGACTAGCGGGGGGGCCATTGGTTACAATGAGCAGTTCTTC. The encoded protein is CAWRTSGGAIGYNEQFF. The V gene is TRBV30, the J gene TRBJ2-1, with 14 bases matching TRBD2. This CDR3 has 17 residues. V dropped 3 bases and J dropped 4; count of bases not matched to a gene: 8. Germline assignment: CDR1 GTSNPN and CDR2 SVGIG (reference sequence).

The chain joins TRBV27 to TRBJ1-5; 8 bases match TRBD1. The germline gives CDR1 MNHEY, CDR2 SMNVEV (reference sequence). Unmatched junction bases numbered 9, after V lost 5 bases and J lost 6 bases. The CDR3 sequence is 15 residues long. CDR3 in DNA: TGTGCCAGCAGTCCCACAGGGGGTGCCTTTCAGCCCCAGCATTTT. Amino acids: CASSPTGGAFQPQHF.

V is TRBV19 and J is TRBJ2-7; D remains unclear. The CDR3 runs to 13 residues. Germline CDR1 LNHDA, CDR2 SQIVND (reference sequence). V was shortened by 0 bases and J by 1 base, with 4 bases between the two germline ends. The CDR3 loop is CASSIDRSYEQYF. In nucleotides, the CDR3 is TGTGCCAGTAGTATAGATCGGTCCTACGAGCAGTACTTC.

As DNA, the CDR3 is TGTGCCAGCAGCGATCGCCGGACTAGCGCCACAGATACGCAGTATTTT. It is translated as CASSDRRTSATDTQYF. The rearrangement uses TRBV9 and TRBJ2-3; TRBD2 matches at 9 bases. In germline, CDR1 is SGDLS, CDR2 YYNGEE. Trimming took 3 bases from V and 2 from J; bases not matched to a gene: 7. There are 16 residues in the CDR3. The whole variable domain, filled in from reference TRBV9 and TRBJ2-3, reads DSGVTQTPKHLITATGQRVTLRCSPRSGDLSVYWYQQSLDQGLQFLIQYYNGEERAKGNILERFSAQQFPDLHSELNLSSLELGDSALYFCASSDRRTSATDTQYFGPGTRLTVL.

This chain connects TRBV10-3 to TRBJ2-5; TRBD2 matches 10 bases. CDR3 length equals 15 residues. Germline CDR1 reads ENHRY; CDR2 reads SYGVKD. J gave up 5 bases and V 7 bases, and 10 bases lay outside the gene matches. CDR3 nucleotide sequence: TGTGCCATCAAAGCTAGCGGGGGCCGGGATGAGACCCAGTACTTC. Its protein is CAIKASGGRDETQYF.

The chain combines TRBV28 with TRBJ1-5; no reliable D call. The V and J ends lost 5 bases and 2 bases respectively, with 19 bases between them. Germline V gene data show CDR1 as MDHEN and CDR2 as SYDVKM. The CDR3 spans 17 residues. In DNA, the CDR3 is TGTGCCAGCAGTACCGCCCGTACTCAAAGTGGCAATCAGCCCCAGCATTTT. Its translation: CASSTARTQSGNQPQHF.

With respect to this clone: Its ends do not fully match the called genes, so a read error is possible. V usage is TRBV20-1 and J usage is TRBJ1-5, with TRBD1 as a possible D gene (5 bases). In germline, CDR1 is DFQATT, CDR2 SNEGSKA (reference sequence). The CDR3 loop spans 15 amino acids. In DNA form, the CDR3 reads TGCAGCGCTAGTGGTCGGCAGGGTGTCAATCAGCCCCAGCATTTT. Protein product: CSASGRQGVNQPQHF.

In DNA form, the CDR3 reads TGCGCCAGCAACCCGACAGGGTGCATCTACGAGCAGTACTTC. Encoded protein: CASNPTGCIYEQYF. The J gene is TRBJ2-7, the V gene TRBV10-1; TRBD1 matches 7 bases. CDR1 and CDR2 (germline): WNHNN, SYGVQD (reference sequence). The CDR3 is 14 amino acids. The junction had 9 bases not matched to a gene; V was cut back by 7 bases and J by 3 bases.